Sequencing of this TCR beta chain was carried out in a study of identical twins. Overall study findings and caveats: When twins shared out-of-frame alpha sequences, those sequences had excess low generation probability. Conclusions were drawn cross-sectionally by statistical analysis, without following the same donors.

CDR1 is SNHLY, CDR2 FYNNEI, per germline. The V gene end was trimmed by 8 bases and the J gene end by 0 bases; junction bases not matched to a gene: 11. The CDR3 consists of 16 residues. About this clonotype itself: Antigen specificity is unknown.

Each cDNA held unique molecular identifiers, and template switching gave it a universal primer site. TCRdb called the 5' RACE reads again in MiXCR, with one record for every CDR3 protein. The data contain approximately 1.8 million distinct CDR3 sequences, about 32% of them singletons. With no exceptions, donors were healthy Caucasians. The rearrangement joins TRBV2 to TRBJ2-3; 7 positions agree with TRBD1. This receptor was taken from a newborn girl in good health. Source material: cord blood. The CDR3 DNA reads TGTGCCAGCCAGTTCCCGGGACAGCCAAGCACAGATACGCAGTATTTT. Residues: CASQFPGQPSTDTQYF.